The T cell receptor beta chain described here comes from a study of shared clonotypes between healthy human individuals. Assay runs were performed at deep level. Per the original methods: In the immunoSEQ data, sequences were junction-only and lacked quality scores, so filtering differed. Assay: immunoSEQ multiplex PCR; the TCRdb copy retains only in-frame clones and omits some. V and J calls and clone size come straight from that table; D and trimming were deduced from the DNA. Of some 2,100,000 clones in the sample, more than 90% were seen once. Turning to this clone: A junction boundary mismatches the germline segment, possibly from a read error.

Sequenced input: naive CD4+ T cells sorted from blood. Subset specified: CD45RA+ positively selected. This receptor was obtained from a man aged 18 to 30 in good health.

The CDR3 DNA follows: TGTGCCAGCAGTTCTACGGCGGGGGTTTTCCATTTT. Protein product: CASSSTAGVFHF. The gene calls are TRBV6-6 and TRBJ2-3; TRBD2 agrees at 7 bases. CDR3 length: 12 amino acids. Germline-derived CDR1 and CDR2 are MNHNY and SVGAGI (reference sequence).